One sample yielded the 7 T cell receptor beta chains listed below, sequenced in a study of response to subunit inactivated influenza vaccine. One entry per CDR3 protein results from TCRdb running MiXCR on the RT-PCR reads. This repertoire shows about 240,000 distinct CDR3 sequences, more than 9% found once; its top ten account for more than 7%. The source material was non-naive T cells sorted from PBMCs, sampled roughly 2 weeks before vaccination. These receptors originate from a middle-aged man who received an inactivated influenza vaccine.

The V and J genes are TRBV27 and TRBJ1-5; TRBD1 matches 8 bases. Trimming took 6 bases from V and 2 from J; bases not matched to a gene: 6. The CDR3 runs to 15 residues. The V gene's germline CDR1 is MNHEY and CDR2 SMNVEV (reference sequence). The CDR3 DNA reads TGTGCCAGCAGATCGACAGGGGCCGGCAATCAGCCCCAGCATTTT. This encodes CASRSTGAGNQPQHF.

This clonotype was seen many times. The chain links TRBV7-8 to TRBJ1-4; D not resolved. Germline values: CDR1 SGHVS, CDR2 FQNEAQ. The CDR3 has 13 amino acids. Trimming cost V 0 bases and J 6 bases, with 5 bases left between them. CDR3 DNA sequence: TGTGCCAGCAGCTTAGCGCTGGATGAAAAACTGTTTTTT. Its protein product is CASSLALDEKLFF.

The chain recombines TRBV7-9 with TRBJ2-3; 9 bases match TRBD2. The CDR3 totals 17 residues. Germline trimming cut 0 bases from V and 0 bases from J; bases unmatched to any gene: 4. Looked up from germline, CDR1 is SEHNR and CDR2 is FQNEAQ (reference sequence). The CDR3 region has the DNA TGTGCCAGCAGCTTAGCAGCGGGAGGCATAAGCACAGATACGCAGTATTTT. The encoded protein is CASSLAAGGISTDTQYF.

The table lists this clonotype with a few counts. The chain employs TRBV5-1 and TRBJ2-1; the match to TRBD2 covers 8 bases. Germline V gives CDR1 SGHRS, CDR2 YFSETQ. The CDR3 has 16 residues. Trimming at V came to 0 bases and at J to 7 bases, leaving 9 bases not matched to a gene. The CDR3 sequence: CASSLGTSSVWNEQFF. The CDR3 DNA reads as TGCGCCAGCAGCTTGGGGACTAGCAGCGTCTGGAATGAGCAGTTCTTC.

This clonotype was counted only a few times. The chain employs TRBV19 and TRBJ1-2; no reliable D call. Per the germline V gene, CDR1 is LNHDA and CDR2 is SQIVND (reference sequence). V was shortened by 7 bases and J by 3 bases, with 9 bases between the two germline ends. CDR3 length: 12 residues. The CDR3 DNA is TGTGCCAGTAAGGGTTTTGACTATGGCTACACCTTC. Amino acids: CASKGFDYGYTF.

In DNA form, the CDR3 reads TGTGCCTGGAGTGGCGTGGGAGAGACCCAGTACTTC. Amino acids: CAWSGVGETQYF. This chain joins TRBV30 and TRBJ2-5; D unclear. Germline-derived CDR1 and CDR2 are GTSNPN and SVGIG (reference sequence). This CDR3 spans 12 amino acids. Trimming stripped 1 base from V and 4 bases from J, with 7 bases between. Complete variable domain (other parts from reference TRBV30 and TRBJ2-5): SQTIHQWPATLVQPVGSPLSLECTVEGTSNPNLYWYRQAAGRGLQLLFYSVGIGQISSEVPQNLSASRPQDRQFILSSKKLLLSDSGFYLCAWSGVGETQYFGPGTRLLVL.

The V call is TRBV20-1, the J call TRBJ1-6; D might be TRBD1 (5 bases). V was clipped by 1 base and J by 7 bases, with 14 bases between them. Germline V gives CDR1 DFQATT, CDR2 SNEGSKA (reference sequence). The CDR3 runs to 15 residues. The CDR3, as DNA: TGCAGTGCTAGAGCGGAGGGGATAGACAATTCACCCCTCCACTTT. This codes for CSARAEGIDNSPLHF.